The 2 T cell receptor beta chains given below trace back to one sample, sequenced in a study of blood T cells in healthy people across ages (dated by TCRdb to the mid-2010s). Libraries were prepared through 5' RACE. TCRdb shows the sequencer as Illumina HiSeq 2500. A second about 7 to 11 cycle PCR used a sample-barcoded 5' primer and a J-beta primer mix. TCRdb cleaned the public reads at Q25 with fastp, built clones with MiXCR and kept in-frame beta chains. Rows with one shared CDR3 protein collapse into an entry with the most common genes and DNA. The sample profile shows about 830,000 distinct CDR3 sequences; approximately 65% of them were found once. The ten largest clones capture 25% to 35% of the sample. The sample taken for sequencing was blood. These receptors were collected from a man aged 25-45 years in good health.

The rearrangement joins TRBV4-3 to TRBJ2-5; weak D call: TRBD2 (7 bases). The CDR3 runs to 17 residues. The germline gives CDR1 LGHNA, CDR2 YSLEER. Trimming cost V 4 bases and J 5 bases, with 23 bases left between them. The CDR3, as DNA: TGCGCCAGCAGCCCCATGGGGGCGGCTAGCGGATTTGAGACCCAGTACTTC. Translating it yields CASSPMGAASGFETQYF.

This CDR3 reads CASSPSVFGRPQYF. The CDR3 DNA is TGTGCCAGCAGCCCATCCGTCTTCGGACGACCCCAGTACTTC. The chain uses TRBV6-5 and TRBJ2-5; D is unresolved. V lost 6 bases and J 9 bases, leaving 20 bases between the germline ends. This CDR3 contains 14 residues. Germline loops: CDR1 MNHEY, CDR2 SVGAGI.